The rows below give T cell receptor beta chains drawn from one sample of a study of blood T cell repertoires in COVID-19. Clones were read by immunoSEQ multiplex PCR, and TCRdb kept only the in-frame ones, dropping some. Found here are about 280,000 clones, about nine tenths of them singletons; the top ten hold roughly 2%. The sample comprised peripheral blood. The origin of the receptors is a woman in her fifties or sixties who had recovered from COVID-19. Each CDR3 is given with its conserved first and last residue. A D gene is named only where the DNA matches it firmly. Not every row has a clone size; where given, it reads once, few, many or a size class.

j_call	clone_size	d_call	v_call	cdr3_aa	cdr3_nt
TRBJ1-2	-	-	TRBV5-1	CASSLAVGDYGYTF	TGCGCCAGCAGCTTGGCGGTAGGAGACTATGGCTACACCTTC
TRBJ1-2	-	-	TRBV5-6	CASSLVGSSESGYTF	TGTGCCAGCAGCTTGGTGGGGAGCTCTGAATCTGGCTACACCTTC
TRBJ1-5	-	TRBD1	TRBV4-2	CASSPRGGQGYHQPQHF	TGTGCCAGCAGCCCCCGAGGGGGACAGGGGTATCATCAGCCCCAGCATTTT
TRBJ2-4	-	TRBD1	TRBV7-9	CASSSGQGGLNIQYF	TGTGCCAGCAGCTCTGGACAGGGCGGTCTAAACATTCAGTACTTC
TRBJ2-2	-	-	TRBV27	CATSPTRGYTGELFF	TGTGCCACCTCTCCTACTAGGGGGTATACCGGGGAGCTGTTTTTT
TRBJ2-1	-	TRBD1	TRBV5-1	CASSFTGDSYNEQFF	TGCGCCAGCAGCTTCACAGGGGACTCCTACAATGAGCAGTTCTTC
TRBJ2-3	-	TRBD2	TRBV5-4	CASSSALAGPKGTQYF	TGTGCCAGCAGCTCCGCACTAGCGGGGCCCAAGGGTACGCAGTATTTT
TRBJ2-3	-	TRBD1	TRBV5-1	CASSREDRGSTDTQYF	TGCGCCAGCAGCCGGGAGGACAGGGGTAGTACAGATACGCAGTATTTT
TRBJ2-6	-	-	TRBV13	CASSLGQVRADVLTF	TGTGCCAGCAGCTTAGGACAGGTTAGGGCCGACGTCCTGACTTTC
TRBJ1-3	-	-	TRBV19	CASSAGVGGNTIYF	TGTGCCAGTAGCGCAGGGGTTGGTGGAAACACCATATATTTT
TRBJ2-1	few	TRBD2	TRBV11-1	CASSLGGLAGGEQFF	TGTGCCAGCAGCTTAGGGGGACTAGCGGGAGGAGAGCAGTTCTTC
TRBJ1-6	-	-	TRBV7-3	CASSFGDYSPLHF	TGTGCCAGCAGCTTTGGGGACTACTCACCCCTCCACTTT
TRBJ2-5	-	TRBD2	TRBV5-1	CASSLGLAGGPSDETQYF	TGCGCCAGCAGCCTGGGACTAGCGGGAGGGCCATCGGATGAGACCCAGTACTTC
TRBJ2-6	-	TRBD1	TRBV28	CASSSPGQVSGANVLTF	TGTGCCAGCAGTAGTCCGGGACAGGTATCTGGGGCCAACGTCCTGACTTTC
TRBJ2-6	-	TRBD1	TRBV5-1	CASSLGQGGSGANVLTF	TGCGCCAGCAGCCTCGGACAGGGTGGGTCTGGGGCCAACGTCCTGACTTTC
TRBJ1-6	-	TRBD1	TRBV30	CAWGKRSRDSNSPLHF	TGTGCCTGGGGGAAACGAAGCCGGGACAGCAATTCACCCCTCCACTTT
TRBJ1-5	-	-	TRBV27	CASSFSGNQPQHF	TGTGCCAGCAGTTTTTCGGGCAATCAGCCCCAGCATTTT
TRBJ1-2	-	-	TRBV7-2	CASSLALGSRWGYTF	TGTGCCAGCAGCTTAGCGCTGGGCAGTCGATGGGGCTACACCTTC
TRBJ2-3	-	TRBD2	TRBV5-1	CASSPRSGGGTDTQYF	TGCGCCAGCAGCCCAAGGAGCGGGGGGGGCACAGATACGCAGTATTTT
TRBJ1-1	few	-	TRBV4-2	CASSQGREITEAFF	TGTGCCAGCAGCCAAGGGAGGGAAATCACTGAAGCTTTCTTT
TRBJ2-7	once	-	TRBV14	CASSHPGLRYEQYF	TGTGCCAGCAGCCACCCCGGGTTACGTTACGAGCAGTACTTC
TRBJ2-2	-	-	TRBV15	CATSRDPAAGELFF	TGTGCCACCAGCAGAGATCCAGCGGCCGGGGAGCTGTTTTTT
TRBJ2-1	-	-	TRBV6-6	CAGAQESYNEQFF	TGTGCTGGGGCCCAGGAGTCCTACAATGAGCAGTTCTTC
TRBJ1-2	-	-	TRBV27	CASSSPRDGYTF	TGTGCCAGCAGTTCCCCCAGGGATGGCTACACCTTC
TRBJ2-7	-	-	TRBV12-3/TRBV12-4	CASSLAGAYEQYF	TGTGCCAGCAGTTTAGCAGGGGCCTACGAGCAGTACTTC
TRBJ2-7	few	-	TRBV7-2	CASSFTGNSYEQYF	TGTGCCAGCAGCTTCACCGGGAACTCGTACGAGCAGTACTTC
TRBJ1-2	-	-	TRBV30	CAWSVQSIGGINGYTF	TGTGCCTGGAGTGTACAATCTATCGGGGGGATCAATGGCTACACCTTC
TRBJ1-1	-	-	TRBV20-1	CSAREGGRAFF	TGCAGTGCTAGAGAGGGGGGGAGGGCTTTCTTT
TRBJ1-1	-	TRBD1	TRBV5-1	CASSWLQGIENTEAFF	TGCGCCAGCAGCTGGTTACAGGGGATAGAGAACACTGAAGCTTTCTTT
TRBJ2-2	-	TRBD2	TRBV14	CASSPRTSGIRPGELFF	TGTGCCAGCAGCCCACGGACTAGCGGGATCCGGCCCGGGGAGCTGTTTTTT
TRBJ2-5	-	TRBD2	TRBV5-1	CASSLSTSGTSVETQYF	TGCGCCAGCAGCTTGTCAACTAGCGGGACTTCGGTGGAGACCCAGTACTTC
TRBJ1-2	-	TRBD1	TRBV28	CASSLMSGRGQGYTF	TGTGCCAGCAGTTTAATGAGCGGCAGGGGGCAAGGCTACACCTTC
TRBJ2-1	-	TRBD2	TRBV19	CASSRWGGSSYNEQFF	TGTGCCAGTAGTCGATGGGGCGGGAGCTCCTACAATGAGCAGTTCTTC
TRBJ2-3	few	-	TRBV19	CASSISRSTDTQYF	TGTGCCAGTAGTATCTCGCGCAGCACAGATACGCAGTATTTT
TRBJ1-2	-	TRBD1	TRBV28	CASTPPTGLNGYTF	TGTGCCAGCACCCCACCGACAGGGCTTAATGGCTACACCTTC
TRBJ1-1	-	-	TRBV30	CAWGRWNTEAFF	TGTGCCTGGGGCAGGTGGAACACTGAAGCTTTCTTT
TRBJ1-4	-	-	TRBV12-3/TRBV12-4	CASMRGGNEKLFF	TGTGCCAGCATGCGGGGGGGTAATGAAAAACTGTTTTTT
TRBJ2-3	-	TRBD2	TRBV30	CAWSVPGLGTDTQYF	TGTGCCTGGAGTGTACCCGGACTAGGCACAGATACGCAGTATTTT
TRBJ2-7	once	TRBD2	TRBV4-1	CASSQAIAGPSYEQYF	TGCGCCAGCAGCCAAGCCATAGCGGGCCCTAGCTACGAGCAGTACTTC
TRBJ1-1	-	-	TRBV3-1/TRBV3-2	CASSPQQETEAFF	TGTGCCAGCAGCCCACAACAGGAAACTGAAGCTTTCTTT
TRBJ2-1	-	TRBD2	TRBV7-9	CASRLAGGSNEQFF	TGTGCCAGCCGACTAGCGGGGGGTTCCAATGAGCAGTTCTTC
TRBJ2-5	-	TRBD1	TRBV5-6	CASSSTVTSGQEETQYF	TGTGCCAGCAGCTCGACTGTCACATCGGGACAGGAAGAGACCCAGTACTTC
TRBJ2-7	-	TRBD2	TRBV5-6	CASSLVTSGAYEQYF	TGTGCCAGCAGCTTGGTCACTAGCGGTGCCTACGAGCAGTACTTC
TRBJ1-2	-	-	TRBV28	CASSLISEGLYGYTF	TGTGCCAGCAGCCTCATCTCGGAGGGCCTCTATGGCTACACCTTC
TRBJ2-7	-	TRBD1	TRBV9	CASSVSGTGGGQRYEQYF	TGTGCCAGCAGCGTTTCAGGGACAGGGGGCGGCCAAAGGTACGAGCAGTACTTC
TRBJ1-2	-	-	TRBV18	CASSPGGSGYTF	TGTGCCAGCTCACCAGGCGGGTCTGGCTACACCTTC
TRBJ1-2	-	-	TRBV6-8	CASTSGGLANYGYTF	TGTGCCAGCACCTCAGGTGGTTTAGCTAACTATGGCTACACCTTC
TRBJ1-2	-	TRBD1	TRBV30	CAWSRYARDSYGYTF	TGTGCCTGGAGTCGATACGCGCGGGACAGCTATGGCTACACCTTC
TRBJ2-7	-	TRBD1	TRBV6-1	CASSEMGTGRGRRSYEQYF	TGTGCCAGCAGTGAAATGGGGACAGGGCGGGGAAGGCGTAGCTACGAGCAGTACTTC
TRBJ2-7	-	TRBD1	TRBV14	CASSLTGTGGVEQYF	TGTGCCAGCAGCCTAACCGGGACAGGGGGCGTCGAGCAGTACTTC